The 14 T cell receptor beta chains below come from one sample, sequenced in a study of T cell responses to AZD1222 COVID-19 vaccine. The protocol was immunoSEQ multiplex PCR, while the TCRdb copy is restricted to in-frame clones and leaves out a portion. The sample holds 60,000 to 65,000 clones, 84% seen once. The specimen comprised peripheral blood, sampled on day 0 of AZD1222 vaccination. All receptors come from an adult in good health.

The rearrangement links TRBV6-5 to TRBJ2-2; tentative D call: TRBD2 (5 bases). V shed 7 bases and J shed 0 bases, with 15 bases lying between them. This CDR3 is built from 16 residues. Germline loops: CDR1 MNHEY, CDR2 SVGAGI. CDR3 nucleotide sequence: TGTGCCAGCACCTACTCCGAGGGCTCGAACACCGGGGAGCTGTTTTTT. It codes for CASTYSEGSNTGELFF.

The CDR3 sequence: CASSLASASGGTDTQYF. The CDR3 DNA is TGTGCCAGCAGCTTAGCGTCGGCTAGCGGAGGCACAGATACGCAGTATTTT. The chain recombines TRBV7-6 with TRBJ2-3; 7 nucleotides agree with TRBD2. CDR1 and CDR2 from the germline V gene are SGHVS and FNYEAQ. V was pared by 0 bases and J by 1 base, with 7 bases of the junction left unmatched. There are 17 residues in the CDR3.

The rearrangement joins TRBV4-2 to TRBJ2-7; D is unresolved. Per the germline V gene, CDR1 is LGHNA and CDR2 is YNFKEQ. The CDR3 is 15 residues long. Deletions cut 0 bases from V and 2 bases from J, with 11 bases between. The CDR3 is CASSQERAGAYEQYF. In DNA form, the CDR3 reads TGTGCCAGCAGCCAAGAAAGGGCAGGCGCCTACGAGCAGTACTTC.

The chain employs TRBV11-3 and TRBJ2-7; D remains unclear. V was trimmed by 4 bases and J by 0 bases, leaving 10 bases between them. The CDR3 consists of 14 residues. Germline values: CDR1 SGHNT, CDR2 YENEEA. CDR3 DNA sequence: TGTGCCAGCAGCTCCTCCGGCAACTCCTACGAGCAGTACTTC. Translating gives CASSSSGNSYEQYF.

The rearrangement uses TRBV5-6 and TRBJ1-1; D is perhaps TRBD1 (5 bases). The germline V and J ends were trimmed by 1 base and 4 bases, with 20 bases remaining between them. The CDR3 extends over 17 amino acids. CDR1 SGHDT and CDR2 YYEEEE come from the germline V gene. The CDR3 sequence is CASSLLPPGPAGTEAFF. The CDR3 DNA reads TGTGCCAGCAGCTTGCTTCCCCCAGGGCCCGCGGGCACTGAAGCTTTCTTT.

This chain links TRBV4-2 with TRBJ2-7, with TRBD2 as a possible D gene (6 bases). Germline lookup yields CDR1 LGHNA and CDR2 YNFKEQ. This CDR3 contains 14 residues. Deletions cut 5 bases from V and 1 base from J, with 12 bases between. CDR3 sequence (DNA): TGTGCCAGCAGCTACACCGGGACTTCCTACGAGCAGTACTTC. It codes for CASSYTGTSYEQYF.

The J gene is TRBJ2-3, the V gene TRBV5-4; 8 nucleotides match TRBD1. There are 15 residues in the CDR3. V trimming: 4 bases; J trimming: 4 bases; junction bases outside the gene matches: 8. CDR1 and CDR2 from the germline V gene are SGHNT and YYREEE (reference sequence). The chain's CDR3 is CASSGARQGSDTQYF. CDR3 in DNA: TGTGCCAGCAGCGGGGCGAGACAGGGGTCAGATACGCAGTATTTT.

The chain uses TRBV3-1 (or the pseudogene TRBV3-2) and TRBJ2-3; D tentatively reads TRBD1 or TRBD2 (5 bases each). V was clipped by 1 base and J by 1 base, with 9 bases between them. The CDR3 has 15 amino acids. Germline V gene lookup returns CDR1 LGHDT and CDR2 YNNKEL (reference sequence). The chain's CDR3 is CASSQGSGRTDTQYF. Written as DNA, the CDR3 is TGTGCCAGCAGCCAAGGATCGGGACGCACAGATACGCAGTATTTT.

J is TRBJ2-3 and V is TRBV9; the match to TRBD2 covers 11 bases. V trimming: 0 bases; J trimming: 4 bases; junction bases outside the gene matches: 4. This CDR3 has 16 amino acids. The germline CDR1 and CDR2 sequences are SGDLS and YYNGEE. The CDR3 DNA is TGTGCCAGCAGCGTAGAGACTAGCGGGGTGCCAGATACGCAGTATTTT. Translating gives CASSVETSGVPDTQYF.

The chain recombines TRBV6-5 with TRBJ2-2; D is ambiguous. The ends were cut back, 7 bases at V and 1 base at J, with 4 bases in the middle. Per the germline V gene, CDR1 is MNHEY and CDR2 is SVGAGI. The CDR3 is made up of 12 amino acids. The CDR3 region has the DNA TGTGCCAGCAAAGGGAACACCGGGGAGCTGTTTTTT. Its translation is CASKGNTGELFF.

This clone is a singleton in its sample. The rearrangement links TRBV4-3 to TRBJ1-3, with no clear D. The length of the CDR3 is 15 residues. V was trimmed by 1 base and J by 2 bases, leaving 9 bases between them. From germline, CDR1 is LGHNA and CDR2 YSLEER. CDR3 coding DNA: TGCGCCAGCAGCCAAGGCGGTCAGGCTGGAAACACCATATATTTT. This sequence encodes CASSQGGQAGNTIYF.

This clone was picked up one time. V usage is TRBV19 and J usage is TRBJ2-7; D ambiguous. V dropped 3 bases and J dropped 4 bases, with 13 bases sitting between them. Germline V CDR1 and CDR2: LNHDA, SQIVND (reference sequence). The CDR3 covers 14 residues. CDR3 nucleotides: TGTGCCAGTAGTATTTACGGACCCCCGTACGAGCAGTACTTC. This translates into CASSIYGPPYEQYF. Supplemented by reference TRBV19 and TRBJ2-7, the full variable domain reads DGGITQSPKYLFRKEGQNVTLSCEQNLNHDAMYWYRQDPGQGLRLIYYSQIVNDFQKGDIAEGYSVSREKKESFPLTVTSAQKNPTAFYLCASSIYGPPYEQYFGPGTRLTVT.

The chain employs TRBV20-1 and TRBJ2-2; D is perhaps TRBD2 (5 bases). The germline V gene encodes CDR1 DFQATT and CDR2 SNEGSKA (reference sequence). The CDR3 has 14 amino acids. The V end lost 3 bases, the J end lost 13 bases, and 21 bases lay between the germline ends. As DNA, the CDR3 is TGCAGTGCTAGTGACTATCGAGATCCGCTAAGGCTGTTTTTT. Its translation: CSASDYRDPLRLFF.

The chain recombines TRBV4-3 with TRBJ1-6, with no clear D. The CDR3 sequence is 17 residues long. Trimming cost V 0 bases and J 9 bases, with 18 bases left between them. CDR1 LGHNA and CDR2 YSLEER come from the germline V gene. This CDR3 reads CASSQDSGWGNSSPLHF. The CDR3 DNA follows: TGCGCCAGCAGCCAAGATTCGGGTTGGGGTAATAGTTCACCCCTCCACTTT.